The 14 T cell receptor beta chains below come from one sample, sequenced in a study of OX40 agonist ivuxolimab in advanced cancers. Profiled with immunoSEQ multiplex PCR; TCRdb holds only in-frame clones, not every one. The sample holds roughly 60,000 clones, about 85% seen once. Here the sequenced sample was CD4+ or CD8+ T cells sorted from blood, taken in a trial of the OX40 agonist ivuxolimab. The receptor source for this set is an adult with an advanced solid tumor such as melanoma, head and neck, liver or kidney cancer.

This rearrangement joins TRBV19 to TRBJ1-5; maybe TRBD1 (5 bases). Germline V gene lookup returns CDR1 LNHDA and CDR2 SQIVND (reference sequence). V was pared by 8 bases and J by 5 bases, with 13 bases between. This CDR3 has 13 residues. CDR3 coding DNA: TGTGCCAGTGGGTGGGGGAACTATCAGCCCCAGCATTTT. Protein: CASGWGNYQPQHF.

V usage is TRBV7-2 and J usage is TRBJ2-4; TRBD2 is a possible D gene (5 bases). Between the trimmed V and J ends, which lost 8 bases and 7 bases, there was a span of 9 bases. The CDR3 length is 11 residues. Germline CDR1 is SGHTA and CDR2 is FQGNSA. CDR3 sequence (DNA): TGTGCCAGCCGCGGCGGGAACATTCAGTACTTC. This sequence encodes CASRGGNIQYF.

The chain has TRBV6-1 and TRBJ2-7, with D tentatively TRBD1 or TRBD2 (7 bases each). V was clipped by 3 bases and J by 3 bases, with 15 bases between them. The CDR3 has 15 amino acids. Germline assignment: CDR1 MNHNS and CDR2 SASEGT. The CDR3 region is CASSDSGTAFYEQYF. The CDR3 DNA reads TGTGCCAGCAGTGACAGCGGGACAGCCTTCTACGAGCAGTACTTC.

This chain uses TRBV14 with TRBJ1-5; D unclear. V shed 1 base and J shed 6 bases, with 7 bases lying between them. Germline CDR1 is SGHDN and CDR2 is FVKESK. The CDR3 covers 13 residues. The CDR3 coding sequence is TGTGCCAGCAGCCAAGGGGGAATTCAGCCCCAGCATTTT. It is translated as CASSQGGIQPQHF.

The rearrangement links TRBV23-1 to TRBJ1-2, with D unresolved. TRBV23-1 is noted as an ORF with a role that remains uncertain. The CDR3 contains 11 residues. V was trimmed by 6 bases and J by 6 bases, leaving 8 bases between them. The CDR3 nucleotides read TGCGCCAGCAGCGGACGAGATGGCTACACCTTC. This codes for CASSGRDGYTF.

The gene calls are TRBV5-1 and TRBJ1-5; no definite D call. This CDR3 spans 14 amino acids. With 4 bases removed from V and 1 base from J, the gap between germline ends came to 9 bases. The germline V gene encodes CDR1 SGHRS and CDR2 YFSETQ. The DNA for the CDR3 is TGCGCCAGCAGCCCGGAGGGCAGCAATCAGCCCCAGCATTTT. It is translated as CASSPEGSNQPQHF.

Comment on this clone: The same CDR3 arises from other DNA sequences in this sample as well. The chain links TRBV5-4 to TRBJ2-2, with a weak D call TRBD1 (5 bases). V lost 7 bases and J 0 bases, leaving 16 bases between the germline ends. Germline V CDR1 and CDR2: SGHNT, YYREEE (reference sequence). The CDR3 consists of 16 residues. CDR3 DNA sequence: TGTGCCAGCGGTGTAGGATCAGGGACGAACACCGGGGAGCTGTTTTTT. Its protein product is CASGVGSGTNTGELFF. Together with reference TRBV5-4 and TRBJ2-2, the CDR3 gives the full variable domain: ETGVTQSPTHLIKTRGQQVTLRCSSQSGHNTVSWYQQALGQGPQFIFQYYREEENGRGNFPPRFSGLQFPNYSSELNVNALELDDSALYLCASGVGSGTNTGELFFGEGSRLTVL.

The genes are TRBV12-5 and TRBJ2-5; D is possibly TRBD1 or TRBD2 (5 bases each). V lost 6 bases, J lost 2 bases, and 13 bases lay in between. Germline lookup yields CDR1 LGHNT and CDR2 FRNRAP. CDR3 length: 14 residues. The CDR3 region is CASGQPGRQETQYF. CDR3 DNA sequence: TGTGCTAGTGGCCAACCGGGACGGCAAGAGACCCAGTACTTC. Complete variable domain (other parts from reference TRBV12-5 and TRBJ2-5): DARVTQTPRHKVTEMGQEVTMRCQPILGHNTVFWYRQTMMQGLELLAYFRNRAPLDDSGMPKDRFSAEMPDATLATLKIQPSEPRDSAVYFCASGQPGRQETQYFGPGTRLLVL.

The chain carries TRBV7-3 and TRBJ1-3; D gene uncertain. The germline V gene has CDR1 SGHTA and CDR2 FQGTGA. The ends were cut back, 6 bases at V and 2 bases at J, with 11 bases in the middle. The CDR3 length is 14 residues. CDR3 DNA: TGTGCCAGCAGTCAAGACTCGGCTGGAAACACCATATATTTT. It specifies CASSQDSAGNTIYF.

The CDR3 region is CASSGDNSPLHF. The CDR3 coding sequence is TGTGCCAGCAGCGGGGACAATTCACCCCTCCACTTT. This chain links TRBV9 with TRBJ1-6; a weak D match, TRBD1 (5 bases). Germline-derived CDR1 and CDR2 are SGDLS and YYNGEE. This CDR3 region has 12 residues. V lost 3 bases and J 7 bases, leaving 5 bases between the germline ends. Variable domain in full (rest from reference TRBV9 and TRBJ1-6): DSGVTQTPKHLITATGQRVTLRCSPRSGDLSVYWYQQSLDQGLQFLIQYYNGEERAKGNILERFSAQQFPDLHSELNLSSLELGDSALYFCASSGDNSPLHFGNGTRLTVT.

The genes are TRBV5-6 and TRBJ2-5; no clear D gene. Germline V lookup: CDR1 SGHDT, CDR2 YYEEEE. The CDR3 totals 13 residues. V lost 3 bases and J lost 0, with 6 bases in between. The CDR3 bases are TGTGCCAGCAGCTCCACGGACCAAGAGACCCAGTACTTC. It specifies CASSSTDQETQYF.

The J gene is TRBJ1-2, the V gene TRBV2; D not certain. Looked up from germline, CDR1 is SNHLY and CDR2 is FYNNEI. CDR3 length: 15 amino acids. Trimming removed 1 base from V and 0 bases from J, with 9 bases in between. The CDR3 loop is CASSEEKGTNYGYTF. In DNA form, the CDR3 reads TGTGCCAGCAGTGAAGAGAAGGGTACTAACTATGGCTACACCTTC. Filled out from reference TRBV2 and TRBJ1-2, the complete variable domain reads EPEVTQTPSHQVTQMGQEVILRCVPISNHLYFYWYRQILGQKVEFLVSFYNNEISEKSEIFDDQFSVERPDGSNFTLKIRSTKLEDSAMYFCASSEEKGTNYGYTFGSGTRLTVV.

The rearrangement joins TRBV7-2 to TRBJ1-5, with a tentative D call TRBD1 (5 bases). Trimming removed 0 bases from V and 2 bases from J, with 11 bases in between. The germline CDR1 and CDR2 sequences are SGHTA and FQGNSA. CDR3 size: 16 residues. CDR3 DNA sequence: TGTGCCAGCAGCTTAGCGGGGACCTCGGGCAATCAGCCCCAGCATTTT. Protein product: CASSLAGTSGNQPQHF.

V and J are TRBV25-1 and TRBJ1-3, with TRBD1 matching over 7 bases. Germline V lookup: CDR1 MGHDK, CDR2 SYGVNS. The CDR3 is 12 amino acids. The junction had 4 bases not matched to a gene; V was cut back by 6 bases and J by 8 bases. CDR3 bases: TGTGCCAGCAGGGACAGGCGGGACACCATATATTTT. It encodes CASRDRRDTIYF.